Following are 25 T cell receptor beta chains from one sample sequenced in a study of tumor-infiltrating lymphocytes in oesophageal squamous cell carcinoma. TCRdb reprocessed the PCR reads via MiXCR and lists one record per CDR3 protein. Of roughly 9,700 distinct CDR3 sequences listed, roughly 64% are singletons. Sequenced input: esophageal tumor tissue. Receptors originate from a female donor with esophageal squamous cell carcinoma.

The rearrangement uses TRBV7-2 and TRBJ2-1; D could derive from TRBD1 or TRBD2 (6 bases each). Germline CDR1 is SGHTA and CDR2 is FQGNSA. The CDR3 is 18 residues long. V lost 0 bases to trimming and J lost 4 bases, with 19 bases between them. The CDR3 DNA reads as TGTGCCAGCAGCTTAGCCCATAGGACACGGGGGCCTTACAATGAGCAGTTCTTC. It translates to CASSLAHRTRGPYNEQFF.

The CDR3 is CASSYSSRRDNEQFF. The CDR3 bases are TGTGCCAGCAGTTACTCGAGCAGGAGAGACAATGAGCAGTTCTTC. This sequence joins TRBV6-6 and TRBJ2-1; no firm D call. The CDR3 is 15 residues long. Looked up from germline, CDR1 is MNHNY and CDR2 is SVGAGI (reference sequence). Trimming took off 0 bases at V and 5 bases at J, with 11 bases between the two ends.

This chain uses TRBV25-1 with TRBJ2-5, with 7 bases lining up with TRBD2. The CDR3 runs to 14 residues. Looked up from germline, CDR1 is MGHDK and CDR2 is SYGVNS. After removal of 7 bases from V and 2 bases from J, the junction contained 7 bases not matched to a gene. The CDR3 loop reads CASMGGFPQETQYF. The CDR3 DNA sequence: TGTGCCAGCATGGGAGGGTTCCCACAAGAGACCCAGTACTTC.

This clonotype was recorded a few times. The chain combines TRBV7-9 with TRBJ2-6, with unresolved D. Trimming cost V 3 bases and J 0 bases, with 12 bases left between them. The CDR3 is 17 residues long. Germline assignment: CDR1 SEHNR and CDR2 FQNEAQ (reference sequence). CDR3: CASSFLPTSSGANVLTF. The CDR3 region has the DNA TGTGCCAGCAGCTTCCTACCTACCAGCTCTGGGGCCAACGTCCTGACTTTC. Complete variable domain (other parts from reference TRBV7-9 and TRBJ2-6): DTGVSQNPRHKITKRGQNVTFRCDPISEHNRLYWYRQTLGQGPEFLTYFQNEAQLEKSRLLSDRFSAERPKGSFSTLEIQRTEQGDSAMYLCASSFLPTSSGANVLTFGAGSRLTVL.

V is TRBV12-3 or TRBV12-4 and J is TRBJ2-5; no firm D call. TRBJ2-7 matches the DNA end more closely, so the J call is doubtful. The CDR3 has 13 amino acids. CDR3 in DNA: TGTGCCAGCAGCTTGCCCGGGCTAGGCGAGCAGTACTTC. This encodes CASSLPGLGEQYF.

The chain carries TRBV5-6 and TRBJ1-2; possibly TRBD1 for D (5 bases). The V gene lost 4 bases and the J gene lost 1 base, with 11 bases spanning the gap. The length of the CDR3 is 14 residues. Germline V gene data show CDR1 as SGHDT and CDR2 as YYEEEE. CDR3 residues: CASSPDRINYGYTF. DNA of the CDR3: TGTGCCAGCAGCCCCGACAGAATTAACTATGGCTACACCTTC. The full variable domain, rest sourced from reference TRBV5-6 and TRBJ1-2, is DAGVTQSPTHLIKTRGQQVTLRCSPKSGHDTVSWYQQALGQGPQFIFQYYEEEERQRGNFPDRFSGHQFPNYSSELNVNALLLGDSALYLCASSPDRINYGYTFGSGTRLTVV.

The CDR3 sequence is CASSFDGGTQYF. The CDR3 region has the DNA TGTGCCAGCAGCTTCGACGGCGGGACCCAGTACTTC. V and J are TRBV11-3 and TRBJ2-1; D is undetermined. TRBJ2-5 matches the DNA end more closely, so the J call is doubtful. Per germline, CDR1 SGHNT and CDR2 YENEEA. The CDR3 runs to 12 residues.

V and J are TRBV7-9 and TRBJ1-1, with 10 bases identical to TRBD1. The DNA matches TRBJ1-6 better at its end, which makes the J call doubtful. The CDR3 covers 15 residues. Germline CDR1 SEHNR, CDR2 FQNEAQ (reference sequence). The chain's CDR3 is CASSRQGASNSPLHF. The CDR3 region has the DNA TGTGCCAGCAGCCGACAGGGGGCCAGTAATTCACCCCTCCACTTT.

CDR3 in DNA: TGTGCCAGCAGTCGGGACTACCTCAGCACAGATACGCAGTATTTT. Its protein product is CASSRDYLSTDTQYF. This chain uses TRBV7-2 with TRBJ2-3; 7 bases are a match to TRBD2. Germline V gene data show CDR1 as SGHTA and CDR2 as FQGNSA. The CDR3 sequence is 15 residues long. V was pared by 6 bases and J by 0 bases, with 6 bases of the junction left unmatched.

The genes are TRBV7-6 and TRBJ2-5; 7 nucleotides align to TRBD1. The CDR3 spans 13 residues. Germline lookup yields CDR1 SGHVS and CDR2 FNYEAQ. The J segment lost 11 bases and the V segment lost 3 bases, leaving 9 bases of the junction unmatched. The CDR3, as DNA: TGTGCCAGCAGCTTCGACAGGGACAATGAGCAGTACTTC. Encoded protein: CASSFDRDNEQYF. Full variable domain (outside the CDR3, taken from reference TRBV7-6 and TRBJ2-5): GAGVSQSPRYKVTKRGQDVALRCDPISGHVSLYWYRQALGQGPEFLTYFNYEAQQDKSGLPNDRFSAERPEGSISTLTIQRTEQRDSAMYRCASSFDRDNEQYFGPGTRLLVL.

The chain joins TRBV7-2 to TRBJ2-1, with 9 bases fitting TRBD2. With the DNA end fitting TRBJ2-7 better, the J assignment may be wrong. This CDR3 has 14 amino acids. Per germline, CDR1 SGHTA and CDR2 FQGNSA. Here the CDR3 DNA reads TGTGCCAGCAGCTTAGCGGTAGCGGGAGACGAGCAGTACTTC. Its protein is CASSLAVAGDEQYF.

The chain recombines TRBV6-1 with TRBJ2-4; D is unclear. The J call may be in error: the DNA end matches TRBJ2-6 better. CDR3 length: 11 amino acids. CDR1 is MNHNS, CDR2 SASEGT, per germline. CDR3 sequence: CASGGANVLTF. In DNA, the CDR3 is TGTGCCAGCGGTGGGGCCAACGTCCTGACTTTC.

This clonotype appeared a single time. The gene calls are TRBV7-8 and TRBJ2-3, with D perhaps matching TRBD1 (5 bases). The DNA end is a closer match to TRBJ2-5, so the J assignment may be wrong. This CDR3 comprises 15 residues. Germline CDR1 is SGHVS and CDR2 is FQNEAQ. CDR3 coding DNA: TGTGCCAGCAGCTTAGGTGGACAAATCCAAGAGACCCAGTACTTC. Its protein is CASSLGGQIQETQYF.

The J gene is TRBJ2-2, the V gene TRBV7-3; no reliable D call. V lost 1 base to trimming and J lost 3 bases, with 6 bases between them. Germline V gene data show CDR1 as SGHTA and CDR2 as FQGTGA. This CDR3 comprises 14 residues. The CDR3, as DNA: TGTGCCAGCAGCTTAAGTCTGGACACCGGGGAGCTGTTTTTT. As protein: CASSLSLDTGELFF.

This clonotype is large within its sample. As DNA, the CDR3 is TGTGCCAGCAGCTTTCTTGCGGGAGTCGGGGATACGCAGTATTTT. Translation: CASSFLAGVGDTQYF. The V call is TRBV7-3, the J call TRBJ2-3; 7 bases map to TRBD2. CDR3 length equals 15 residues. Germline V gives CDR1 SGHTA, CDR2 FQGTGA. J gave up 6 bases and V 3 bases, and 9 bases lay outside the gene matches.

This chain connects TRBV6-1 to TRBJ1-1, with TRBD1 identical over 7 bases. The CDR3 length is 14 residues. V was clipped by 3 bases and J by 6 bases; unmatched bases: 7. Germline CDR1 and CDR2: MNHNS and SASEGT. The CDR3 DNA reads TGTGCCAGCAGTGACGACAGGGTGATGCCTGAAGCTTTCTTT. Its translation is CASSDDRVMPEAFF.

About this clonotype: The germline gene is not matched at one end of the junction; a read error may be the cause. The gene calls are TRBV11-2 and TRBJ2-7; TRBD1 matches 7 bases. The CDR3 totals 13 residues. From germline, CDR1 is SGHAT and CDR2 FQNNGV. The CDR3 nucleotides read TGTGTCAGCAGGCATACAGGGGTCTACGAGCAGTACTTC. It translates to CVSRHTGVYEQYF.

This clonotype was counted once. The gene calls are TRBV10-2 and TRBJ2-4; TRBD2 might be the D (5 bases). The J call may be faulty, since TRBJ2-7 better matches the DNA end. Germline lookup yields CDR1 WSHSY and CDR2 SAAADI. This CDR3 comprises 15 residues. This chain's CDR3 is CATNLGEGATYEQYF. The CDR3 DNA sequence: TGCGCCACCAATCTAGGCGAGGGAGCAACCTACGAGCAGTACTTC.

This clonotype ranks as medium-sized. The chain is built from TRBV5-4 and TRBJ2-1; 7 bases line up with TRBD1. J was trimmed by 9 bases and V by 2 bases; bases with no gene match: 8. Germline CDR1 and CDR2: SGHNT and YYREEE (reference sequence). The CDR3 has 14 residues. The DNA for the CDR3 is TGTGCCAGCAGCTTTCGAGGGGGCCGGAGTGAGCAGTTCTTC. Translation: CASSFRGGRSEQFF.

The chain couples TRBV7-3 to TRBJ1-2; D call uncertain. Germline CDR1 reads SGHTA; CDR2 reads FQGTGA. V lost 4 bases and J lost 8, with 17 bases in between. The CDR3 length is 14 residues. The CDR3 DNA reads TGTGCCAGCAGCTCCCACGTGCTCGTCGGGGGCTACACCTTC. The encoded protein is CASSSHVLVGGYTF.

This CDR3 reads CASSLQAGGGTYEQYF. CDR3 sequence (DNA): TGTGCCAGCAGCTTACAAGCGGGAGGGGGAACCTACGAGCAGTACTTC. This chain joins TRBV7-2 and TRBJ2-4; 10 nucleotides match TRBD2. The J call is in doubt because the DNA end fits TRBJ2-7 better. Germline V gene sequence: CDR1 SGHTA, CDR2 FQGNSA. The CDR3 length is 16 residues.

In its sample, this clonotype was seen a few times. The chain is built from TRBV7-9 and TRBJ2-4, with D possibly called TRBD1 or TRBD2 (6 bases each). CDR1 and CDR2 from the germline V gene are SEHNR and FQNEAQ (reference sequence). The CDR3 has 14 residues. V was clipped by 5 bases and J by 9 bases, with 17 bases between them. This CDR3 reads CASSTTVGGSIQYF. In DNA, the CDR3 is TGTGCCAGCAGCACTACGGTAGGGGGGTCCATTCAGTACTTC.

The rearrangement links TRBV24-1 to TRBJ2-5; tentatively, D is TRBD1 or TRBD2 (5 bases each). The last part of the DNA fits TRBJ2-7 better; the J call may be wrong. CDR3 size: 13 residues. CDR1 and CDR2 from the germline V gene are KGHDR and SFDVKD. CDR3 amino acids: CATRGTGSYEQYF. The CDR3 DNA reads as TGTGCCACCAGGGGGACGGGGTCCTACGAGCAGTACTTC.

This sequence joins TRBV7-2 and TRBJ2-1; the D gene could be TRBD1 or TRBD2 (5 bases each). The end of the DNA is better explained by TRBJ2-5, so the J call may be wrong. The CDR3 consists of 12 residues. The germline CDR1 and CDR2 sequences are SGHTA and FQGNSA. In DNA form, the CDR3 reads TGTGCCAGCAGCGTCCATGGGGGTTCCCAGTACTTC. Translated, it gives CASSVHGGSQYF.

The J gene is TRBJ2-7, the V gene TRBV7-2; 12 bases align to TRBD1. The end of the DNA aligns better with TRBJ2-1, so the J call may be wrong. The germline V gene has CDR1 SGHTA and CDR2 FQGNSA. The CDR3 contains 15 residues. The CDR3 DNA sequence: TGTGCCAGCAGCCCCGGGACAGGGGGCGGAATATCGCAGTTCTTC. This encodes CASSPGTGGGISQFF.